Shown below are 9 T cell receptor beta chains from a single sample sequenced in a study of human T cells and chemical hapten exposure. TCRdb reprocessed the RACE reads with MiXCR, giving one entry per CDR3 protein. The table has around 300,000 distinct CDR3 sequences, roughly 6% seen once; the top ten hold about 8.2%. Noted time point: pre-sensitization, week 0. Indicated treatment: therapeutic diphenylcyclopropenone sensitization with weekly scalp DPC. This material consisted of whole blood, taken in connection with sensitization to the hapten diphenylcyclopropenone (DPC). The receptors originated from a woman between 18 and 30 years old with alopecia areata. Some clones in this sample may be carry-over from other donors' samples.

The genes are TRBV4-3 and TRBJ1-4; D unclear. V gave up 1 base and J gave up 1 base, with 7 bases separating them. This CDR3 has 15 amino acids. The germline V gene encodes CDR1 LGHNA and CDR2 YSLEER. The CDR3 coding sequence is TGCGCCAGCAGCCAAGCCTACCTAACTAATGAAAAACTGTTTTTT. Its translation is CASSQAYLTNEKLFF.

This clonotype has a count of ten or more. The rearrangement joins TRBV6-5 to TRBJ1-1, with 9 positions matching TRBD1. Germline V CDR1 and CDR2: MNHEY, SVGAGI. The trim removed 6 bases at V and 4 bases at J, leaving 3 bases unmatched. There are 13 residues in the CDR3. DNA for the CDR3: TGTGCCAGCAGAACAGGGGGCCGCACTGAAGCTTTCTTT. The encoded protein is CASRTGGRTEAFF.

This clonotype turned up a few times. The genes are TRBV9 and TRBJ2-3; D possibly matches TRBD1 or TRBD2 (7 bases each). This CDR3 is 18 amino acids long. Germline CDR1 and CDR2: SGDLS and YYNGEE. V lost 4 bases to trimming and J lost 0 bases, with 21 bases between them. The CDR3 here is CASSTQGGGYSSTDTQYF. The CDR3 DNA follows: TGTGCCAGCAGCACCCAGGGGGGAGGGTATTCTAGCACAGATACGCAGTATTTT.

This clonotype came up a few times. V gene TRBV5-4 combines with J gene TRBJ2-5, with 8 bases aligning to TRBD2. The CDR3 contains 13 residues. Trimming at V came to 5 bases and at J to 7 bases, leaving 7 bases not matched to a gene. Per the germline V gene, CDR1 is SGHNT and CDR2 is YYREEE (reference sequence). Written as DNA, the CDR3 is TGTGCCAGCAGTTCGACTAGCGTGCCGACCCAGTACTTC. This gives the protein CASSSTSVPTQYF.

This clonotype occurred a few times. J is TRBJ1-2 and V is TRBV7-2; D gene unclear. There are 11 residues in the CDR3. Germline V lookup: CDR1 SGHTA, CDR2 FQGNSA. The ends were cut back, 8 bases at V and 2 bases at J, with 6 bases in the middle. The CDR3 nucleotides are TGTGCCAGCCAGGCCAACTATGGCTACACCTTC. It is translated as CASQANYGYTF.

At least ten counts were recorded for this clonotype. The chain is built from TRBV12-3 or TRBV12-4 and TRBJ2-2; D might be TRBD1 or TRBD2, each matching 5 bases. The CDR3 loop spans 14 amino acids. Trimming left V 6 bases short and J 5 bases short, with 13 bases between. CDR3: CASSPDTGTGELFF. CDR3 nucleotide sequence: TGTGCCAGCAGCCCGGACACGGGGACCGGGGAGCTGTTTTTT.

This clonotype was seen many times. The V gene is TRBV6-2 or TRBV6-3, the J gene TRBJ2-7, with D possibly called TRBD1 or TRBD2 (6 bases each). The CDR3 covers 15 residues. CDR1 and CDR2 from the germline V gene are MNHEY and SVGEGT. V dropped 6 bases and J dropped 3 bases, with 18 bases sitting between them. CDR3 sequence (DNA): TGTGCCAGCAGCAAACAGGGTTCGGGGGTCTACGAGCAGTACTTC. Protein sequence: CASSKQGSGVYEQYF.

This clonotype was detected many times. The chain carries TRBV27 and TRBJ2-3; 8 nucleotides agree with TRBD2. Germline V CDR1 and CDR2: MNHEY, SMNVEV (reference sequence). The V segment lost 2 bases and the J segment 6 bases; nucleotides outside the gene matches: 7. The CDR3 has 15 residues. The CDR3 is CASSLGLAGRDTQYF. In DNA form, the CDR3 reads TGTGCCAGCAGTTTAGGTCTAGCGGGCCGTGATACGCAGTATTTT.

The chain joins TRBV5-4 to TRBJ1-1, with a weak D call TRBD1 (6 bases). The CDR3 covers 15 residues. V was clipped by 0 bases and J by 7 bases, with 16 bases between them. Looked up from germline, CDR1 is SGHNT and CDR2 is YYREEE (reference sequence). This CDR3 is CASSLVGARQFEAFF. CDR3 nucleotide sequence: TGTGCCAGCAGCTTGGTGGGGGCTCGGCAATTTGAAGCTTTCTTT.